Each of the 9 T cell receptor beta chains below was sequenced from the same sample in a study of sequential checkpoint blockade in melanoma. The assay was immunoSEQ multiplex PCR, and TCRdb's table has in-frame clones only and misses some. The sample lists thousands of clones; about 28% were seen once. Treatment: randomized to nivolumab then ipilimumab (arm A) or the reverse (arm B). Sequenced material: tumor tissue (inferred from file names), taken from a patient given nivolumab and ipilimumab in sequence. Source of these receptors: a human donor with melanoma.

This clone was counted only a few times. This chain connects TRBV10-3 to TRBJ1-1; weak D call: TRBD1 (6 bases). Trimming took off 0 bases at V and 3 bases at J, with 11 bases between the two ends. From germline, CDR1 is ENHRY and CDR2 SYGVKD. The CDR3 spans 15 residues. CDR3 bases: TGTGCCATCAGTGAGTCATTCCAGGGGTACACTGAAGCTTTCTTT. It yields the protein CAISESFQGYTEAFF.

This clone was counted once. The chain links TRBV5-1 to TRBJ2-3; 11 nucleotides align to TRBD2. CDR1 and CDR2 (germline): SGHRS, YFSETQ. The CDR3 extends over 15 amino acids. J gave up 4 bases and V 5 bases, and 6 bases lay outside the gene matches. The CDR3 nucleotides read TGCGCCAGCAGAAATAGCGGGGGGGCCTCAGATACGCAGTATTTT. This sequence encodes CASRNSGGASDTQYF.

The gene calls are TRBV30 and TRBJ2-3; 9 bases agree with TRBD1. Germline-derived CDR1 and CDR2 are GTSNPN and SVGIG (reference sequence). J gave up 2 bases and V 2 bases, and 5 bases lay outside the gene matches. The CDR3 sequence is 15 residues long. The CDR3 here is CAWSWGQGNTDTQYF. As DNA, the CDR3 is TGTGCCTGGAGTTGGGGACAGGGAAACACAGATACGCAGTATTTT.

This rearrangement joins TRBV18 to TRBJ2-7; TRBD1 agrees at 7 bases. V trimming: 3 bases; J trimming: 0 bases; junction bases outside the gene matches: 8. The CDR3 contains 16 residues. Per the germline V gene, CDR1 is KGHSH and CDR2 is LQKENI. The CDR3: CASSPPAGTASYEQYF. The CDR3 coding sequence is TGTGCCAGCTCACCGCCCGCCGGGACAGCCTCCTACGAGCAGTACTTC.

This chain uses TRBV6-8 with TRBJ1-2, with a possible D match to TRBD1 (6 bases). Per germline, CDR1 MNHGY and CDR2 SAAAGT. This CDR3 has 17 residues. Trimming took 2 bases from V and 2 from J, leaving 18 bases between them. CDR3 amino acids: CASSYPSPTGMNYGYTF. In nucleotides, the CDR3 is TGTGCCAGCAGTTACCCCTCACCCACAGGGATGAACTATGGCTACACCTTC.

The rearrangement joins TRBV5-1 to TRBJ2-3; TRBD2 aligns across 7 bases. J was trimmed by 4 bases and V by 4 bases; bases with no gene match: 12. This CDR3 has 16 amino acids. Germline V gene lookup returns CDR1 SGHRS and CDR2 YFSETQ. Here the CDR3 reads CASSLQLLASPDTQYF. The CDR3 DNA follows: TGCGCCAGCAGCCTACAGCTACTAGCGTCCCCAGATACGCAGTATTTT.

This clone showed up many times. In DNA, the CDR3 is TGTGCCAGCAGCGTACGGGGGAATAATTCACCCCTCCACTTT. Protein: CASSVRGNNSPLHF. The genes are TRBV11-3 and TRBJ1-6, with D tentatively TRBD1 (5 bases). V was shortened by 5 bases and J by 5 bases, with 10 bases between the two germline ends. CDR3 length equals 14 residues. CDR1 SGHNT and CDR2 YENEEA come from the germline V gene.

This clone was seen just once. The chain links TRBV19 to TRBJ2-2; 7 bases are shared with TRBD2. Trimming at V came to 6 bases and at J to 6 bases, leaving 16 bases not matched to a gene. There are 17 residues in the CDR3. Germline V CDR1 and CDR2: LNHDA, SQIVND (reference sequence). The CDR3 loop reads CASSISPSGGRAGELFF. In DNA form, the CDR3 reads TGTGCCAGTAGCATCTCACCTAGCGGAGGGAGGGCCGGGGAGCTGTTTTTT.

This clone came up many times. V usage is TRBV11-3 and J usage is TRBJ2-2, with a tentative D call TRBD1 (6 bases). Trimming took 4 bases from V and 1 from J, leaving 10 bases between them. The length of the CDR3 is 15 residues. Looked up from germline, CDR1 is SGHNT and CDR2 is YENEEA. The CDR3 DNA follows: TGTGCCAGCAGCTCCGTGACAGGGAACACCGGGGAGCTGTTTTTT. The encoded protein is CASSSVTGNTGELFF.